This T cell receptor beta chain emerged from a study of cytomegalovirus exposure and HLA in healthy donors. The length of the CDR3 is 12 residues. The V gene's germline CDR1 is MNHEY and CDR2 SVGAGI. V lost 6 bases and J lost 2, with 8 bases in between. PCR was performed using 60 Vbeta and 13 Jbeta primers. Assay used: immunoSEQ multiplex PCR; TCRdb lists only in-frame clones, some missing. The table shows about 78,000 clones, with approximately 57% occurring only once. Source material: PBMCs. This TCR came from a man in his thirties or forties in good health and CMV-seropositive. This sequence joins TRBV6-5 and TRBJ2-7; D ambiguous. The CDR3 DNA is TGTGCCAGCAGAGCAAGCCCCTACGAGCAGTACTTC. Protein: CASRASPYEQYF.